This T cell receptor beta chain originates from a study of blood T cell repertoires in COVID-19. For the study at large: The origin of the acute and convalescent COVID-19 samples was the United States, Italy and Spain. The analysed material was cDNA or gDNA that came from T cells, B-cell-depleted T cells, or PBMCs.

J was trimmed by 6 bases and V by 6 bases; bases with no gene match: 16. Germline-derived CDR1 and CDR2 are KGHSH and LQKENI. The CDR3 consists of 19 residues. Original processing notes: Amplifying reference gene primers gave estimates of nucleated cell counts. TCRdb keeps only in-frame clones here, not all; method: immunoSEQ multiplex PCR. V and J calls and clone size are given by that table; D and trimming were obtained from the DNA. The sample includes about 250,000 clones, about 85% of them seen just once. Someone with COVID-19 had been met by exposed participants within 2 weeks before study entry.

Sample: PBMCs or T cells enriched from blood (not recorded which). The chain couples TRBV18 to TRBJ2-1; 14 bases agree with TRBD2. This clonotype was obtained from a woman aged 45 to 65 who had been exposed to COVID-19. CDR3 bases: TGTGCCAGCTCGCAAGAAGGACTAGCGGGGGGCACCCTGGCCAATGAGCAGTTCTTC. Its translation: CASSQEGLAGGTLANEQFF.